This T cell receptor (beta chain) stems from a study of technical replicates of blood from a handful of donors. Germline V gene data show CDR1 as MGHRA and CDR2 as YSYEKL. The CDR3 has 16 amino acids. The V and J ends lost 0 bases and 6 bases, in that order; junction bases with no gene match: 5. This clone came up once. Here immunoSEQ multiplex PCR was the method, and the copy in TCRdb shows in-frame clones only, minus some. The sample holds approximately 85,000 clones, 90% to 95% seen once. The receptor's source is a human donor in good health. The chain links TRBV4-1 to TRBJ2-3, with 11 bases matching TRBD2. Material for sequencing was T cells isolated from PBMCs. CDR3 DNA: TGCGCCAGCAGCCAAGATGGTAGCGGGAGGGTGGATACGCAGTATTTT. This sequence encodes CASSQDGSGRVDTQYF.